Here is one T cell receptor (beta chain) with its context. Its antigen remains unidentified. Qualities for individual bases were not recorded, and no much larger clone is one base off. Library method: the immunoSEQ multiplex PCR assay. Rearranged TCR beta chain sequences were amplified with the hsTCRB Kit following the manufacturer's protocol. An Illumina MiSeq was used to sequence the TCRB libraries. The study's processing was this. Demultiplexing, trimming and gene mapping were performed with the kit vendor's proprietary platform. In its TCRdb copy, this immuneACCESS table keeps in-frame sequences only and misses some clones. Where compared with another copy, unresolved V genes explain less than half of these, and the others have no known cause. The V and J calls and clone size are taken from that table; D and trimming were inferred from the DNA. This sample has around 56,000 clones in its table, and 65% to 90% of those were observed once. Approximately 3.3% of the sample goes to the ten largest clones.

The data were obtained in a study of a mutant IDH1 vaccine in newly diagnosed glioma (dated by TCRdb to about 2021). In terms of the full investigation: Patients were given eight vaccinations, in weeks 1, 3, 5, 7, 11, 15, 19 and 23, which matched visits V03 through V10. For exploratory analyses, approximately 23 treated patients had longitudinal TCRB deep sequencing done wherever samples were available. Vaccination was initiated 4-6 weeks after radiotherapy alone, or concurrently with temozolomide cycles in the chemotherapy-containing groups. Peripheral blood was collected at six visits: V03 (baseline), V05, V07, V10, V12 and V13. The approximately 30 treated patients were approximately 62% male and roughly 40% female, with a mean age of roughly 40 years. Prior to enrollment, patients had been given standard therapy consisting of radiotherapy alone, temozolomide alone, or radiochemotherapy with temozolomide, with the combination given to most patients. Summary of the overall study and its limitations: Immune responses induced by the vaccine were seen in roughly 92% of patients across multiple MHC alleles. PBMC samples for TCRB deep sequencing were selected based on availability. Changes in the top peripheral T cell clonotypes picked up by TCRB sequencing did not appear to be linked to pseudoprogression. According to the authors, sample limitations meant that analyses of patient blood samples could not be reproduced.

According to the study, the label for this sample's time point signals: week 5, during vaccination. Each vaccine dose, consisting of 300 ug of a 20-mer mutant IDH1 peptide in Montanide, was administered subcutaneously with topical imiquimod. The donors had newly diagnosed IDH1-mutant astrocytomas of WHO grade 3 or 4 that showed loss of nuclear ATRX. The samples were drawn from NOA16, a multicentre, single-arm, open-label phase I trial in Germany that tested a mutant IDH1 peptide vaccine in humans for the first time. Genomic DNA for TCRB sequencing was extracted from EDTA blood using the DNeasy Blood and Tissue Kit. The TCR originated in a woman younger than 35 with glioma. Some clones in this sample may be carry-over from other donors' samples. This sample comprised PBMCs, obtained from a glioma patient whose treatment included an IDH1 peptide vaccine.

The CDR3 loop reads CASSQPTGVGANVLTF. The nucleotide sequence is TGCGCCAGCAGCCAACCCACAGGGGTTGGGGCCAACGTCCTGACTTTC. Recombination connected TRBV4-1 to TRBJ2-6, and TRBD1 matches 7 of the central bases. Its CDR3 holds 16 amino acids, cysteine through phenylalanine. Kept here is only the CDR3 DNA, which spans 48 bases and is read in frame from base 1. Compared with germline, V lacks 2 bases and J lacks 3 bases; bases without a gene match: 4. The germline V gene provides CDR1 MGHRA and CDR2 YSYEKL.